Sequencing of this TCR beta chain was carried out in a study of blood T cell repertoires in COVID-19. Study context: The samples span acute and convalescent COVID-19 from the United States, Italy and Spain. T cells, B-cell-depleted T cells, or PBMCs provided the cDNA or gDNA that served as material.

Methods used by the authors: For nucleated cells, counts were estimated from reference gene primer amplification. Only in-frame clones appear in the TCRdb table, and some are missing; sequencing was by immunoSEQ multiplex PCR. That table is the source of V, J and clone size, and D and trimming were worked out from the DNA. This sample has 130,000 to 150,000 clones, with about 84% found just once. The CDR3 is 14 residues long. Germline CDR1 reads MNHEY; CDR2 reads SVGEGT. With 5 bases clipped from V and 3 bases from J, the junction kept 3 bases outside the gene matches. Sequences were obtained from peripheral blood. This rearrangement joins TRBV6-2 or TRBV6-3 to TRBJ2-2; 7 nucleotides align to TRBD1. The receptor was isolated from a man between 60 and 75 years old with active or convalescent COVID-19. In DNA, the CDR3 is TGTGCCAGCAGTCAGACAGGGTACACCGGGGAGCTGTTTTTT. It yields the protein CASSQTGYTGELFF.